The sequence of this T cell receptor beta chain was determined in a study of beta chain features in type 1 diabetes. The CDR3 covers 15 residues. The V segment lost 9 bases and the J segment 5 bases; nucleotides outside the gene matches: 11. Germline CDR1 is ENHRY and CDR2 is SYGVKD. The isolated RNA, all of it, was reverse transcribed, so expressed TCRB transcripts were what got sequenced. Clones were read by immunoSEQ multiplex PCR, and TCRdb kept only the in-frame ones, dropping some. The table has 600,000 to 650,000 clones, 15% seen once. Sequencing was carried out using naive CD4+ T cells from blood. This chain connects TRBV10-3 to TRBJ1-2; 11 bases are shared with TRBD1. The sequence was collected from a man between 18 and 29 years old in good health. The chain's CDR3 is CAIEVPGQGGYGYTF. The DNA for the CDR3 is TGTGCCATAGAAGTCCCGGGACAGGGGGGTTATGGCTACACCTTC.